Listed here are 14 T cell receptor beta chains from one sample, sequenced in a study of patients and donors after allogeneic stem cell transplantation. TCRdb reprocessed the RT-PCR reads with MiXCR, giving one entry per CDR3 protein. The repertoire has fewer than 180,000 distinct CDR3 sequences, about 36% of them found once; the top ten carry less than 60%. The material sequenced was blood, either unsorted or a sorted T cell fraction (not recorded which). These receptors were obtained from a human donor who was either an allogeneic HSCT recipient or a stem cell or donor lymphocyte infusion donor (not recorded which). It is not recorded whose cells these are; they may come from a transplant donor.

The chain is built from TRBV20-1 and TRBJ2-7; D gene uncertain. Per the germline V gene, CDR1 is DFQATT and CDR2 is SNEGSKA (reference sequence). This CDR3 contains 14 residues. The V end lost 0 bases, the J end lost 7 bases, and 16 bases lay between the germline ends. Here the CDR3 DNA reads TGCAGTGCTAGAGACGGAGCCGGATTAGGGGAGCAGTACGTC. This translates into CSARDGAGLGEQYV.

This clonotype was detected only a few times. J is TRBJ1-2 and V is TRBV29-1; no clear D. V was shortened by 3 bases and J by 5 bases, with 13 bases between the two germline ends. The CDR3 consists of 13 residues. CDR1 and CDR2 from the germline V gene are SQVTM and ANQGSEA. The CDR3 DNA reads TGCAGCGTTGACACCGGCGGGTGGTATGGCTACACCTTC. It translates to CSVDTGGWYGYTF.

V gene TRBV9 combines with J gene TRBJ2-2; D not resolved. There are 12 residues in the CDR3. The ends were cut back, 3 bases at V and 6 bases at J, with 6 bases in the middle. The germline V gene encodes CDR1 SGDLS and CDR2 YYNGEE. DNA of the CDR3: TGTGCCAGCAGCGCAGTTCCCGGGGAGCTGTTTTTT. Its protein product is CASSAVPGELFF.

The chain recombines TRBV12-3 or TRBV12-4 with TRBJ1-5; 7 bases are a match to TRBD1. The CDR3 sequence is 14 residues long. The J segment lost 4 bases and the V segment lost 6 bases, leaving 6 bases of the junction unmatched. The CDR3 DNA reads TGTGCCAGCAGATCCTCGACAGGGAATCAGCCCCAGCATTTT. Its protein product is CASRSSTGNQPQHF.

This clonotype appeared a few times. The chain recombines TRBV7-8 with TRBJ1-1; D not resolved. Germline V lookup: CDR1 SGHVS, CDR2 FQNEAQ. This CDR3 is built from 14 residues. V was trimmed by 0 bases and J by 1 base, leaving 6 bases between them. The CDR3 nucleotides are TGTGCCAGCAGCTTAGCTCCTAGGAACACTGAAGCTTTCTTT. Translated: CASSLAPRNTEAFF.

The rearrangement uses TRBV6-5 and TRBJ2-2, with D perhaps given as TRBD1 or TRBD2 (5 bases each). Trimming removed 1 base at V and 4 bases at J, with 10 bases between. CDR1 is MNHEY and CDR2 is SVGAGI in the germline V gene. This CDR3 comprises 15 residues. CDR3 amino acids: CASSYFGAVTGELFF. CDR3 nucleotides: TGTGCCAGCAGTTACTTCGGGGCGGTCACCGGGGAGCTGTTTTTT.

The chain combines TRBV5-1 with TRBJ2-1; D is possibly TRBD1 (5 bases). Trimming shortened V by 1 base and J by 9 bases, and 8 bases separated the two germline ends. Germline V gene data show CDR1 as SGHRS and CDR2 as YFSETQ. CDR3 size: 12 residues. CDR3 loop: CASSLTDSEQFF. DNA of the CDR3: TGCGCCAGCAGCTTGACCGACAGTGAGCAGTTCTTC.

About this clonotype itself: The junction shows a germline mismatch at one end, possibly a read error. The chain joins TRBV7-3 to TRBJ2-3; the D gene could be TRBD1 or TRBD2 (5 bases each). CDR1 and CDR2 from the germline V gene are SGHTA and FQGTGA. The CDR3 runs to 15 residues. Written as DNA, the CDR3 is TGTGCCAGCAGCGTAACGGGGCCCATTACAGATACGCAGTATTTT. It encodes CASSVTGPITDTQYF.

The chain joins TRBV27 to TRBJ2-2, with D perhaps TRBD2 (5 bases). Per germline, CDR1 MNHEY and CDR2 SMNVEV (reference sequence). Trimming removed 1 base at V and 7 bases at J, with 19 bases between. CDR3 length: 17 residues. The CDR3 DNA reads as TGTGCCAGCAGTTTATACCTTTCGGGCGTCGAGGGCGGGGAGCTGTTTTTT. It encodes CASSLYLSGVEGGELFF.

The chain employs TRBV5-1 and TRBJ1-5, with a weak D call TRBD1 (5 bases). This CDR3 contains 17 residues. Germline assignment: CDR1 SGHRS and CDR2 YFSETQ. Trimming pared 1 base from V and 0 bases from J, leaving 14 bases between. The CDR3 coding sequence is TGCGCCAGCAGCTTGAGTGGGGGTCCTTATAGCAATCAGCCCCAGCATTTT. Its protein is CASSLSGGPYSNQPQHF.

This clonotype was found a few times. The chain uses TRBV12-3 or TRBV12-4 and TRBJ1-2; the D gene is possibly TRBD1 (6 bases). The CDR3 sequence is 15 residues long. Deletions cut 6 bases from V and 2 bases from J, with 16 bases between. CDR3 protein: CASSPRGQPNYGYTF. The CDR3 region has the DNA TGTGCCAGCAGCCCTCGGGGGCAGCCCAACTATGGCTACACCTTC.

The rearrangement links TRBV12-3 or TRBV12-4 to TRBJ2-7; the match to TRBD1 covers 8 bases. CDR3 length: 15 residues. Trimming removed 2 bases from V and 0 bases from J; junction bases left unmatched: 3. The CDR3 here is CASSLIDRGSYEQYF. The DNA of the CDR3 is TGTGCCAGCAGTTTAATCGACAGGGGCTCCTACGAGCAGTACTTC.

V gene TRBV13 combines with J gene TRBJ1-1; no clear D gene. Germline CDR1 is PRHDT and CDR2 is FYEKMQ (reference sequence). The germline V and J ends were trimmed by 0 bases and 4 bases, with 15 bases remaining between them. The CDR3 spans 16 residues. In nucleotides, the CDR3 is TGTGCCAGCAGCTTAGGAGGGCGCGTCTTCGGCACTGAAGCTTTCTTT. This sequence encodes CASSLGGRVFGTEAFF.

With respect to this clonotype: A read error may account for a junction end that differs from germline. The V and J genes are TRBV7-7 and TRBJ2-3; 7 bases agree with TRBD2. CDR1 is SSHAT, CDR2 FNYEAQ, per germline (reference sequence). The CDR3 has 17 residues. The CDR3 region has the DNA TGTGCTAGCAGCTTAGGCCCGGAGGAAGCGGGGTCGGATACGCAGTATTTT. Protein product: CASSLGPEEAGSDTQYF.